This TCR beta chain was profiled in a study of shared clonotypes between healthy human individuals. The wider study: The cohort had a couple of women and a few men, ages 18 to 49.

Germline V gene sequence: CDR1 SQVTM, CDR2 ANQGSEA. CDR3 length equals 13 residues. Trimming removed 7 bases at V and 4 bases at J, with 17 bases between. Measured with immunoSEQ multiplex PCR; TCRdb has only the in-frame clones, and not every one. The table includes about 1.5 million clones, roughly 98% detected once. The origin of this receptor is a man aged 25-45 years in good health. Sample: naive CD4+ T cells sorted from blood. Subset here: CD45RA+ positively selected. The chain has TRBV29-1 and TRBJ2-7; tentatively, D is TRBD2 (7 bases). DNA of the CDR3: TGCAGCGCCTCTCGGGGGGCGGCGTACGAGCAGTACTTC. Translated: CSASRGAAYEQYF.